This T cell receptor (beta chain) was sequenced in a study of control samples from healthy donors and cancer patients (TCRdb year 2020). About this clone itself: Its recognized antigen is unknown. At one of its ends the junction is not consistent with the germline gene, which may arise from a read error.

The library was obtained by the immunoSEQ multiplex PCR assay. Held by TCRdb, this immuneACCESS table contains in-frame sequences only and omits some clones. Under half of the omission traces to an unresolved V gene where checked; the cause of the rest is unknown. In this sample the table shows approximately 230,000 clones, about 80% of which occur a single time. The biggest ten clones account for about an eighth of the sample. From its cysteine to its phenylalanine, the CDR3 spans 13 amino acids. This entry keeps only the CDR3 DNA: 39 bases, framed from base 1. Reading the germline V gene (reference sequence) gives CDR1 LGHDT and CDR2 YNNKEL.

Sequencing was done on a sample of PBMCs. The V and J genes are TRBV3-1 (or the pseudogene TRBV3-2) and TRBJ2-3; TRBD2 could be the D gene, as 6 bases match. The sequence was collected from a woman aged 55-70 years with lung cancer. Read as DNA, the sequence is TGTGCCAGCAGCCAAGGGGGTGGGGACTCCGGAAATTTT. It translates as CASSQGGGDSGNF.